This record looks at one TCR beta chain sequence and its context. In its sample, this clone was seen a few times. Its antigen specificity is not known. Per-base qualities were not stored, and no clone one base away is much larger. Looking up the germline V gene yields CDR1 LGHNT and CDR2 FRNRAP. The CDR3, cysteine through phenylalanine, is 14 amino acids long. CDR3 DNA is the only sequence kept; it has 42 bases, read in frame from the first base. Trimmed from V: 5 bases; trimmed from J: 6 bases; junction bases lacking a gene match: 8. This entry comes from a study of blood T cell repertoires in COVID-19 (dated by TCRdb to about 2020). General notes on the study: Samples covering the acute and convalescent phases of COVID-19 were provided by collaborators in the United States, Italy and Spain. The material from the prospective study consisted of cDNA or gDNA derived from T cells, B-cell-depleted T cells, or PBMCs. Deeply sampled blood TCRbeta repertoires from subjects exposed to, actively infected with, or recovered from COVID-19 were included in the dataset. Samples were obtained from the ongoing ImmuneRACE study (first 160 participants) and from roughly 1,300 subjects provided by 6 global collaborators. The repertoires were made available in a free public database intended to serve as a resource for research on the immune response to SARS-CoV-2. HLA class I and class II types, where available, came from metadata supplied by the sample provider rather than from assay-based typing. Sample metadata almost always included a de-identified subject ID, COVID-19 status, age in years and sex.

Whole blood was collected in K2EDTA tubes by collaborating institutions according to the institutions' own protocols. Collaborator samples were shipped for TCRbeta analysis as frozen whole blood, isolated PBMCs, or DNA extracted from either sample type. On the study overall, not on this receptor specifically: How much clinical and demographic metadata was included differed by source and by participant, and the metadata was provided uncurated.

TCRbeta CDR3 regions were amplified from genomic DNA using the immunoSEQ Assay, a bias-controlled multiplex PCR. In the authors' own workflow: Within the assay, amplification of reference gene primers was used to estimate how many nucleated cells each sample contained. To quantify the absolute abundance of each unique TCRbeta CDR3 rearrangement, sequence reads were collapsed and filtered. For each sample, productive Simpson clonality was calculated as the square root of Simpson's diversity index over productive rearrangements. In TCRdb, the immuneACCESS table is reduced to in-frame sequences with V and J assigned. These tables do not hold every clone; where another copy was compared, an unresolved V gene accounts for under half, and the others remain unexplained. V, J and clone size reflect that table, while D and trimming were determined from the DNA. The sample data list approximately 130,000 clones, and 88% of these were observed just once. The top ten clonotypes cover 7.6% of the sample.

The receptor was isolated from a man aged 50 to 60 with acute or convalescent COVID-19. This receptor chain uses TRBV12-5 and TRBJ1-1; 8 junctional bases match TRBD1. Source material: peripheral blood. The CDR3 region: CASGPTGVIAEAFF. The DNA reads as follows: TGTGCTAGTGGTCCGACAGGGGTGATAGCTGAAGCTTTCTTT.